This T cell receptor (beta chain) was captured by sequencing in a study of CD8 T cells in Susac syndrome. The germline CDR1 and CDR2 sequences are LNHNV and YYDKDF (reference sequence). V gave up 0 bases and J gave up 4 bases; unmatched junction bases: 5. This CDR3 region has 16 residues. RNA was extracted with the RNeasy kit, and a quantity of roughly 0.45 to 1 ug was reverse transcribed using random hexamers. Across 54 Vbeta and 13 Jbeta, TCR beta CDR3 was amplified with immunoSEQ multiplex PCR. TCRdb independently ran MiXCR on the immunoSEQ multiplex PCR reads; one entry per CDR3 protein. The sample contains just under 150,000 distinct CDR3 sequences, 94% of which appear only once.

This chain connects TRBV15 to TRBJ2-1, with 8 bases lining up with TRBD2. Sequenced sample: CD4+ T cells from PBMCs. The TCR originated in a human donor in good health. CDR3 sequence (DNA): TGTGCCACCAGCAGAGATGTCGCTAGCGGGTACAATGAGCAGTTCTTC. Its translation is CATSRDVASGYNEQFF.